This TCR beta chain came from a study of shared clonotypes between healthy human individuals. With respect to this clone: No antigen is known for it.

Produced via immunoSEQ multiplex PCR; TCRdb's table is partial and in-frame only. The sample includes approximately 720,000 clones, roughly 94% of them seen just once. Overall study findings and caveats: The sharing of 4% to 5.5% of naive CD4 clonotypes was seen across a few donors. All-four-donor shared clonotypes had higher generation probabilities than non-shared clonotypes did.

CD45RO-negative cells were positively selected for CCR7, leaving out terminally differentiated effector memory CD45RA+ cells. There were no recent acute infections or vaccinations among the donors, who were healthy HIV-negative adults. Caucasian adults living in Nashville, Tennessee, provided all samples. The CDR3 sequence is 14 residues long. Germline values: CDR1 SNHLY, CDR2 FYNNEI. V lost 2 bases and J lost 9, with 13 bases in between. The chain couples TRBV2 to TRBJ2-2; D perhaps matches TRBD1 (5 bases). This TCR derives from a man aged 25-40 years in good health. Input material: naive CD8+ T cells sorted from blood. CDR3 amino acids: CASSEWAGMRELFF. CDR3 DNA: TGTGCCAGCAGTGAATGGGCAGGGATGAGGGAGCTGTTTTTT.